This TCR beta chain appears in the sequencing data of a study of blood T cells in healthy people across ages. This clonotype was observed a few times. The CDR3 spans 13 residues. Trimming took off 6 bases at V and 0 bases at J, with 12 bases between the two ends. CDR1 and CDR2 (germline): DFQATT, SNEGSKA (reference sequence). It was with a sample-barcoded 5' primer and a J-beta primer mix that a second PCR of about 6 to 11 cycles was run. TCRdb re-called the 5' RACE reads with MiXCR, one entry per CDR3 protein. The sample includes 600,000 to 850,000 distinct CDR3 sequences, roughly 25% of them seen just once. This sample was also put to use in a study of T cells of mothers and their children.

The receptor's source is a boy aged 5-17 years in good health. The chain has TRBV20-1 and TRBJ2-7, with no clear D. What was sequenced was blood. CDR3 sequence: CSATSQTSYEQYF. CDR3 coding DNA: TGCAGTGCCACCTCTCAGACCTCCTACGAGCAGTACTTC.